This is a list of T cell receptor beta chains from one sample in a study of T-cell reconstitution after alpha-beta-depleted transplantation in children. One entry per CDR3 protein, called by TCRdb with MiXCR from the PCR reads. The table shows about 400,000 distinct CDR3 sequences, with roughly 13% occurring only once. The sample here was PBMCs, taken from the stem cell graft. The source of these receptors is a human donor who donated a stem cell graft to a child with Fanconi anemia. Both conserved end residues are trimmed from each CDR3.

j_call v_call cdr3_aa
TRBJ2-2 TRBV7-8 ASSLRGGANTGELF
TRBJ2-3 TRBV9 ASSSREGTDTQY
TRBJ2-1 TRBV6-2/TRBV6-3 ASSYTQPPPNEQF
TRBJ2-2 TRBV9 ASSVDPGGSAGELF
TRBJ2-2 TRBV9 ASSAGAGRGYTGELF
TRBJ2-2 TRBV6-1 ASTPRMSAGELF
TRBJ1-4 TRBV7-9 ASSTEWGEKLF
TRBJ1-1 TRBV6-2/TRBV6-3 ASGDTVPF
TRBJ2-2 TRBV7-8 ASTRSQGRDTGELF
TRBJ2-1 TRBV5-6 ASSLAGDRGSYNEQF
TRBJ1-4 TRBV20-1 SARGYLSEKLF
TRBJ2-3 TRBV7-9 ASSFLGLTDTQY
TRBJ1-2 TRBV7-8 ASSLLDRHGYT
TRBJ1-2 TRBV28 ATFTEGREANYGYT
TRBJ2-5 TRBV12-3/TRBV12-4 ASSLMTEETQY
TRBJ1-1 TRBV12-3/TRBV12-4 ASSLGSPGLEAF
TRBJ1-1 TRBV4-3 ASSQGLGRNTEAF
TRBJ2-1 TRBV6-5 ASSLRPAAYNEQF
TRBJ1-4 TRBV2 ASREGNEKLF
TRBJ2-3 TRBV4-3 ASSQDVGGAEGDTQY
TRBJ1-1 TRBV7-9 ASSMGGPTNTEAF
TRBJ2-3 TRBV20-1 SATSFGLAGAFTDTQY
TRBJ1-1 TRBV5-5 ASSLVSRVEAF
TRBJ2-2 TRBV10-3 AISFLTGTGELF
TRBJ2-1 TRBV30 AWSPPAYNEQF
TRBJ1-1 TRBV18 ASSLKTGMNTEAF
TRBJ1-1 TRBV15 ATSRDMEGFTEAF
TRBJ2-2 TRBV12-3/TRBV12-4 ASSLELNTGELF
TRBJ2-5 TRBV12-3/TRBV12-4 ASSPSDNQETQY
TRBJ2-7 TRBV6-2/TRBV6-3 ASSSPETGGREQY
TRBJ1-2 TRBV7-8 ASSLLWQPYGYT